A selection of T cell receptor beta chains follows, all from one sample in a study of OX40 agonist ivuxolimab in advanced cancers. This table comes from immunoSEQ multiplex PCR, and its TCRdb copy is limited to in-frame clones, with some not included. The sample has roughly 30,000 clones; around 82% are singletons. The sequences come from CD4+ or CD8+ T cells sorted from blood, collected in a trial of the OX40 agonist ivuxolimab. Receptors were obtained from an adult with an advanced solid tumor such as melanoma, head and neck, liver or kidney cancer. Each CDR3 is given with its conserved first and last residue. The order of the fields is clone size, V gene, J gene, D gene, CDR3 protein, CDR3 DNA. The D gene is left open where the match is weak. Size values are once, few and many counts, or a class for expanded clones, and some rows have none.

.	TRBV11-2	TRBJ2-7	.	CASSLVADYGYEQYF	TGTGCCAGCAGCTTAGTAGCGGATTATGGCTACGAGCAGTACTTC
.	TRBV5-8	TRBJ1-5	TRBD1	CASSLGDREFYQPQHF	TGTGCCAGCAGCTTAGGGGACAGAGAATTTTATCAGCCCCAGCATTTT
.	TRBV27	TRBJ2-7	.	CASSFVSGTLTYEQYF	TGTGCCAGCAGTTTCGTCTCCGGGACGCTAACCTACGAGCAGTACTTC
.	TRBV4-3	TRBJ1-1	.	CASSHLMNTEAFF	TGCGCCAGCAGCCACCTCATGAACACTGAAGCTTTCTTT
.	TRBV7-2	TRBJ2-7	TRBD2	CASSLDLAGVGEQYF	TGTGCCAGCAGCTTAGACCTAGCGGGAGTTGGGGAGCAGTACTTC
.	TRBV4-1	TRBJ1-1	.	CASSPPGGVNTEAFF	TGCGCCAGCAGCCCTCCGGGGGGAGTGAACACTGAAGCTTTCTTT
.	TRBV5-1	TRBJ2-7	.	CASKWIGAYEQYF	TGCGCCAGCAAATGGATAGGAGCCTACGAGCAGTACTTC
.	TRBV28	TRBJ2-1	TRBD1	CASNHDRGTYNEQFF	TGTGCCAGCAACCACGACAGGGGTACCTACAATGAGCAGTTCTTC
.	TRBV28	TRBJ2-2	.	CASSREYTGELFF	TGTGCCAGCAGTCGGGAGTACACCGGGGAGCTGTTTTTT
.	TRBV6-1	TRBJ1-4	TRBD1	CASSAPGQINEKLFF	TGTGCCAGCAGTGCTCCGGGACAGATTAATGAAAAACTGTTTTTT
.	TRBV11-2	TRBJ1-2	TRBD1	CASRPGGVVYYGYTF	TGTGCCAGCAGACCAGGGGGCGTCGTTTACTATGGCTACACCTTC
once	TRBV29-1	TRBJ1-2	.	CSVDHRQNYGYTF	TGCAGCGTTGACCACAGGCAAAACTATGGCTACACCTTC
.	TRBV2	TRBJ2-5	.	CASSVARVETQYF	TGTGCCAGCAGTGTTGCTAGAGTAGAGACCCAGTACTTC
.	TRBV29-1	TRBJ1-2	TRBD1	CSVKNRGWGYTF	TGCAGCGTTAAGAACAGGGGATGGGGCTACACCTTC
once	TRBV27	TRBJ1-1	.	CASSFHWEGTEAFF	TGTGCCAGCAGTTTTCATTGGGAAGGGACTGAAGCTTTCTTT
few	TRBV6-7	TRBJ1-5	.	CARNPKGSNQPQHF	TGTGCCAGGAACCCGAAAGGAAGCAATCAGCCCCAGCATTTT
.	TRBV4-1	TRBJ2-2	TRBD1	CASSHPQGANTGELFF	TGCGCCAGCAGCCACCCACAGGGGGCGAACACCGGGGAGCTGTTTTTT
.	TRBV6-1	TRBJ2-7	.	CASSGTETYEQYF	TGTGCCAGTTCCGGGACGGAAACCTACGAGCAGTACTTC
.	TRBV27	TRBJ2-1	.	CASSLTVSYNEQFF	TGTGCCAGCAGTTTGACAGTCTCCTACAATGAGCAGTTCTTC
.	TRBV27	TRBJ1-1	.	CASSFLGVNTEAFF	TGTGCCAGCAGTTTCCTGGGAGTTAACACTGAAGCTTTCTTT
.	TRBV5-1	TRBJ2-7	.	CASSPGPVGSYEQYF	TGCGCCAGCAGCCCCGGGCCCGTGGGGTCCTACGAGCAGTACTTC
.	TRBV2	TRBJ2-7	.	CASSEAKYSQAWGPYEQYF	TGTGCCAGCAGTGAAGCGAAATACTCGCAAGCGTGGGGCCCCTACGAGCAGTACTTC
once	TRBV9	TRBJ2-5	.	CASSVLTEKTQYF	TGTGCCAGCAGCGTACTCACGGAAAAGACCCAGTACTTC
.	TRBV10-2	TRBJ1-4	.	CATGLRDEKLFF	TGCGCCACGGGGCTAAGGGATGAAAAACTGTTTTTT
.	TRBV2	TRBJ2-3	TRBD2	CASSEGERGGRDTQYF	TGTGCCAGCAGTGAAGGGGAGCGGGGGGGCCGAGATACGCAGTATTTT
.	TRBV7-6	TRBJ2-3	TRBD1	CASRGDRYTDTQYF	TGTGCCAGCAGAGGGGACAGATACACAGATACGCAGTATTTT
few	TRBV21-1	TRBJ2-7	.	CASSNRLLADGSYEQYF	TGTGCCAGCAGCAATAGACTTCTAGCGGATGGCTCCTACGAGCAGTACTTC
.	TRBV7-3	TRBJ2-1	.	CASSLSAGSYNEQFF	TGTGCCAGCAGCTTGTCGGCAGGGTCCTACAATGAGCAGTTCTTC